The present entry profiles one T cell receptor (beta chain) with its context. Its antigen remains unidentified. The sample comes from a study of cytomegalovirus exposure and HLA in healthy donors. General study points: Some TCR beta chains (approximately 180 of them) were listed as cytomegalovirus-associated. The HLA-A and HLA-B alleles of most subjects were reportedly predicted accurately from TCR beta sequences.

The CDR3 sequence is 15 residues long. V lost 1 base and J 3 bases, leaving 13 bases between the germline ends. Looked up from germline, CDR1 is SNHLY and CDR2 is FYNNEI. The PCR contained 60 Vbeta and 13 Jbeta primers. TCRdb's table, derived via immunoSEQ multiplex PCR, lists solely in-frame clones and lacks some. This table holds over 150,000 clones, approximately 88% found once. The clonotype comes from a boy aged 2 to 9 in good health and CMV-seronegative. Sequencing was done on a sample of PBMCs. The chain employs TRBV2 and TRBJ2-7, with D tentatively TRBD1 (7 bases). CDR3: CASSEVWQGGYEQYF. CDR3 sequence (DNA): TGTGCCAGCAGTGAAGTATGGCAGGGGGGCTACGAGCAGTACTTC.